This TCR beta chain originates from a study of breast tumors, draining lymph nodes, adjacent tissues (dated by TCRdb to between 2015 and 2016). Turning to the overall study: The study compared TCR beta repertoires across tumor, adjacent nontumor tissue and axillary lymph nodes from breast cancer patients. In human breast cancer, the study set out to assess how tumor, surrounding tissue and draining lymph node repertoires relate to one another and whether T cells might be exchanged between them.

For sequencing, an Illumina HiSeq 2000 was employed. TCR beta chain libraries were generated by multiplex PCR amplification. The amplified TCR beta chain products were analyzed by high-throughput sequencing. Starting from the raw public reads, TCRdb applied fastp trimming at Q25, assembled clones with MiXCR and retained in-frame beta chains. Identical CDR3 protein sequences are pooled into one entry, listed with their most common genes and DNA. This sample comprises roughly 70,000 distinct CDR3 sequences, around two fifths of them detected only once. The top ten clonotypes cover 8% to 9.5% of the sample. CDR1 SSHAT and CDR2 FNYEAQ are derived from the germline V gene (reference sequence). The CDR3 starts with the cysteine, ends with the phenylalanine, and has 16 residues. Of the read, only the CDR3 DNA is kept; its 48 bases are in frame from base 1. What the research found in general, with its limitations: The data were judged consistent with most tumor T cells deriving from the lymph node and then expanding within tumor tissue. Tumor T-cell repertoires showed less diversity than lymph node repertoires and more diversity than nontumor tissue repertoires, and tumor T-cell repertoires showed preferential V and J gene usage. Rather than being directly demonstrated, the conclusion that tumor T cells originate in lymph nodes was presented as consistent with a hypothesis. Tumor and nontumor tissue repertoires were found to be significantly more similar in luminal-like than in basal-like breast cancer.

This clonotype showed up just once. Its target antigen remains unknown. At one end the junction does not follow the germline gene, possibly because of a read error. The source is a female donor with breast cancer. Some clones in this sample may be carry-over from other donors' samples. The source material was breast tumor tissue. The chain is encoded by TRBV7-7 joined to TRBJ2-1; TRBD1 lines up with 11 middle nucleotides. The CDR3: CASSQGQGGSYNEQFF. In nucleotides, the sequence is TGTGCTAGCAGCCAGGGACAGGGGGGGTCCTACAATGAGCAGTTCTTC.